The 29 T cell receptor beta chains below were found in one sample sequenced in a study of somatic mutations in cytotoxic T cells in rheumatoid arthritis. Repertoires were generated with immunoSEQ multiplex PCR, while TCRdb's copy carries only in-frame clones and drops some. Of around 15,000 clones listed, around 70% are singletons. Sequenced: CD8+ T cells sorted from blood. These receptors originate from an adult with rheumatoid arthritis.

J is TRBJ1-4 and V is TRBV5-4; D call uncertain. Deletions cut 2 bases from V and 8 bases from J, with 10 bases between. Per germline, CDR1 SGHNT and CDR2 YYREEE (reference sequence). This CDR3 region has 13 residues. This CDR3 is CASSFPGGEKLFF. CDR3 coding DNA: TGTGCCAGCAGCTTCCCGGGTGGGGAAAAACTGTTTTTT.

The chain links TRBV7-6 to TRBJ2-7; D may be TRBD2 (6 bases). In germline, CDR1 is SGHVS, CDR2 FNYEAQ. The CDR3 covers 14 residues. V lost 5 bases to trimming and J lost 6 bases, with 17 bases between them. CDR3 region: CASSLETRFLEQYF. Here the CDR3 DNA reads TGTGCCAGCAGCCTCGAGACTAGATTTCTCGAGCAGTACTTC.

Only a few counts were recorded for this clone. The chain has TRBV5-4 and TRBJ2-3, with TRBD2 identical over 8 bases. V lost 2 bases to trimming and J lost 4 bases; unmatched junction nucleotides: 3. Germline-derived CDR1 and CDR2 are SGHNT and YYREEE (reference sequence). This CDR3 is 14 amino acids long. The CDR3 coding sequence is TGTGCCAGCAGCTTCAGCGGGGGAGCAGATACGCAGTATTTT. This sequence encodes CASSFSGGADTQYF.

The chain is built from TRBV15 and TRBJ1-1, with D perhaps TRBD1 (6 bases). The germline V gene encodes CDR1 LNHNV and CDR2 YYDKDF (reference sequence). CDR3 length equals 13 residues. Trimming took off 5 bases at V and 4 bases at J, with 11 bases between the two ends. This CDR3 is CATSPGVGTEAFF. In DNA, the CDR3 is TGTGCCACCAGCCCAGGGGTGGGCACTGAAGCTTTCTTT.

The rearrangement links TRBV7-9 to TRBJ1-1; D possibly corresponds to TRBD1 (6 bases). The length of the CDR3 is 16 residues. Per germline, CDR1 SEHNR and CDR2 FQNEAQ (reference sequence). Trimming removed 1 base at V and 3 bases at J, with 15 bases between. The CDR3 region is CASSLDRGGWHTEAFF. CDR3 in DNA: TGTGCCAGCAGCTTAGACCGGGGGGGCTGGCACACTGAAGCTTTCTTT.

The genes are TRBV7-9 and TRBJ1-4; D uncertain. Germline V gene lookup returns CDR1 SEHNR and CDR2 FQNEAQ (reference sequence). CDR3 size: 14 residues. Trimming removed 5 bases from V and 5 bases from J, with 12 bases in between. Written as DNA, the CDR3 is TGTGCCAGCAGCCCCCACACGAAGAATGAAAAACTGTTTTTT. As protein: CASSPHTKNEKLFF.

The genes are TRBV5-4 and TRBJ2-1, with TRBD2 identical over 8 bases. V lost 0 bases, J lost 8 bases, and 4 bases stayed unmatched. There are 14 residues in the CDR3. Per the germline V gene, CDR1 is SGHNT and CDR2 is YYREEE (reference sequence). The CDR3 loop reads CASSLGTSFYEQFF. In nucleotides, the CDR3 is TGTGCCAGCAGCTTGGGGACTAGCTTTTATGAGCAGTTCTTC.

The J gene is TRBJ1-1, the V gene TRBV6-5; D remains ambiguous. Germline CDR1 is MNHEY and CDR2 is SVGAGI. Trimming removed 8 bases at V and 1 base at J, with 8 bases between. There are 12 residues in the CDR3. The CDR3 coding sequence is TGTGCCAGCCACCGGGGGAACACTGAAGCTTTCTTT. It is translated as CASHRGNTEAFF.

Only one count was recorded for this clone. This chain connects TRBV27 to TRBJ2-5; D unclear. The CDR3 has 13 residues. Germline V gene lookup returns CDR1 MNHEY and CDR2 SMNVEV (reference sequence). Trimming took off 3 bases at V and 11 bases at J, with 16 bases between the two ends. The CDR3 sequence is CASSFGAGLEQYF. DNA for the CDR3: TGTGCCAGCAGTTTTGGTGCAGGCCTGGAGCAGTACTTC.

This clone has only a few counts. The rearrangement uses TRBV4-1 and TRBJ1-6, with unresolved D. The CDR3 is 14 residues long. Germline V gene lookup returns CDR1 MGHRA and CDR2 YSYEKL. The V and J ends lost 1 base and 7 bases respectively, with 8 bases between them. CDR3: CASSQVPMNSPLHF. The DNA for the CDR3 is TGCGCCAGCAGCCAAGTTCCAATGAATTCACCCCTCCACTTT.

This sequence joins TRBV15 and TRBJ2-7, with 7 positions matching TRBD2. Germline CDR1 and CDR2: LNHNV and YYDKDF (reference sequence). With 3 bases clipped from V and 2 bases from J, the junction kept 13 bases outside the gene matches. The CDR3 extends over 17 amino acids. CDR3 region: CATSRDTPAGDTYEQYF. For the CDR3, the DNA is TGTGCCACCAGCAGGGACACCCCCGCGGGGGATACCTACGAGCAGTACTTC.

The chain is built from TRBV28 and TRBJ2-4; TRBD2 aligns across 9 bases. CDR1 MDHEN and CDR2 SYDVKM come from the germline V gene. V was pared by 4 bases and J by 7 bases, with 20 bases of the junction left unmatched. The length of the CDR3 is 19 residues. This CDR3 reads CASSSPNLKRGEAPNIQYF. CDR3 in DNA: TGTGCCAGCAGTTCCCCTAATTTGAAGCGGGGGGAGGCCCCCAACATTCAGTACTTC.

In its sample, this clone is medium-sized. The chain's CDR3 is CASNAGSYEQYF. The CDR3 bases are TGTGCCAGCAATGCAGGGTCCTACGAGCAGTACTTC. V usage is TRBV7-9 and J usage is TRBJ2-7; a weak D match, TRBD1 (5 bases). V shed 7 bases and J shed 1 base, with 8 bases lying between them. CDR3 size: 12 residues. Germline V gene data show CDR1 as SEHNR and CDR2 as FQNEAQ (reference sequence).

As DNA, the CDR3 is TGTGCCAGCAGCCCCGCCGGGACTAGCGGATACAATGAGCAGTTCTTC. This gives the protein CASSPAGTSGYNEQFF. The chain employs TRBV7-2 and TRBJ2-1; TRBD2 agrees at 11 bases. The CDR3 has 16 amino acids. The germline V gene encodes CDR1 SGHTA and CDR2 FQGNSA. V lost 5 bases, J lost 4 bases, and 7 bases stayed unmatched.

The rearrangement uses TRBV6-1 and TRBJ1-2; D is ambiguous. Germline assignment: CDR1 MNHNS and CDR2 SASEGT. V dropped 0 bases and J dropped 0 bases, with 8 bases sitting between them. The CDR3 runs 15 residues. The CDR3 reads CASSEATVSNYGYTF. The CDR3 DNA follows: TGTGCCAGCAGTGAAGCAACAGTCTCTAACTATGGCTACACCTTC.

This sequence joins TRBV20-1 and TRBJ2-7; no clear D. Trimming shortened V by 5 bases and J by 2 bases, and 7 bases separated the two germline ends. The CDR3 consists of 11 residues. CDR1 and CDR2 (germline): DFQATT, SNEGSKA (reference sequence). The CDR3 sequence is CSAGGAYEQYF. CDR3 DNA: TGCAGTGCTGGTGGGGCCTACGAGCAGTACTTC.

This CDR3 is CASSRTFPDGYGYTF. CDR3 in DNA: TGTGCCAGCAGCAGGACCTTCCCTGATGGCTATGGCTACACCTTC. The V gene is TRBV6-5, the J gene TRBJ1-2; no definite D call. CDR1 MNHEY and CDR2 SVGAGI come from the germline V gene. This CDR3 comprises 15 residues. Between the trimmed V and J ends, which lost 6 bases and 4 bases, there was a span of 18 bases.

By frequency in the sample, this clone is medium-sized. V is TRBV28 and J is TRBJ1-5, with 7 nucleotides matching TRBD1. The junction had 8 bases not matched to a gene; V was cut back by 7 bases and J by 5 bases. The germline CDR1 and CDR2 sequences are MDHEN and SYDVKM. The CDR3 is made up of 14 amino acids. The CDR3 region is CASIPDRTHQPQHF. The DNA of the CDR3 is TGTGCCAGCATCCCGGACAGGACACATCAGCCCCAGCATTTT.

The genes are TRBV18 and TRBJ1-4, with D possibly matching TRBD1 (5 bases). The CDR3 length is 16 residues. Germline V gene lookup returns CDR1 KGHSH and CDR2 LQKENI. Trimming pared 4 bases from V and 3 bases from J, leaving 15 bases between. CDR3 DNA sequence: TGTGCCAGCTCACGCCTCCGGGACGGCTCTAATGAAAAACTGTTTTTT. Its translation: CASSRLRDGSNEKLFF.

This clone was seen just once. The V call is TRBV5-6, the J call TRBJ1-5; 9 bases map to TRBD1. V was clipped by 4 bases and J by 5 bases; unmatched bases: 4. Germline values: CDR1 SGHDT, CDR2 YYEEEE. This CDR3 has 14 amino acids. DNA of the CDR3: TGTGCCAGCAGCGCTGGGACAGGGTATCAGCCCCAGCATTTT. As protein: CASSAGTGYQPQHF.

This sequence joins TRBV7-8 and TRBJ2-1, with 8 bases identical to TRBD2. The CDR3 spans 16 residues. Germline-derived CDR1 and CDR2 are SGHVS and FQNEAQ. Trimming cost V 1 base and J 8 bases; bases outside gene matches: 10. For the CDR3, the DNA is TGTGCCAGCAGCTTAGTATACGGGGGGGCCTTGGATGAGCAGTTCTTC. Encoded protein: CASSLVYGGALDEQFF.

The chain is built from TRBV13 and TRBJ2-5, with 14 bases lining up with TRBD2. The CDR3 has 16 amino acids. Losses at the gene ends were 5 bases for V and 7 bases for J; bases not matched to a gene: 9. Germline V CDR1 and CDR2: PRHDT, FYEKMQ (reference sequence). CDR3 sequence: CASSPGTSGGRGTQYF. In nucleotides, the CDR3 is TGTGCCAGCAGCCCAGGGACTAGCGGGGGCCGGGGGACCCAGTACTTC.

The J gene is TRBJ1-3, the V gene TRBV2; D call uncertain. The CDR3 is made up of 16 amino acids. The germline V gene has CDR1 SNHLY and CDR2 FYNNEI. V lost 8 bases and J 1 base, leaving 18 bases between the germline ends. CDR3: CASSSKGDASGNTIYF. The CDR3 coding sequence is TGTGCCAGCTCAAGTAAAGGAGATGCTTCTGGAAACACCATATATTTT.

The chain couples TRBV25-1 to TRBJ2-5; D is perhaps TRBD1 (6 bases). The DNA end is more similar to TRBJ2-7, so the J call may be wrong. The CDR3 loop spans 16 amino acids. CDR1 MGHDK and CDR2 SYGVNS come from the germline V gene. CDR3 in DNA: TGTGCCAGCAGTGAATCCCTGACAGGCTTTCTCTACGAGCAGTACTTC. It yields the protein CASSESLTGFLYEQYF.

The gene calls are TRBV13 and TRBJ2-7, with TRBD1 matching 10 bases. CDR3 length: 14 amino acids. Germline V gene lookup returns CDR1 PRHDT and CDR2 FYEKMQ (reference sequence). Trimming cost V 6 bases and J 3 bases; bases outside gene matches: 5. The DNA of the CDR3 is TGTGCCAGCAGAGGACAGGGGGTAGACTACGAGCAGTACTTC. This encodes CASRGQGVDYEQYF.

The rearrangement joins TRBV7-9 to TRBJ1-1; D might be TRBD1 (5 bases). This CDR3 contains 14 residues. Per germline, CDR1 SEHNR and CDR2 FQNEAQ (reference sequence). Trimming removed 1 base at V and 3 bases at J, with 9 bases between. The CDR3, as DNA: TGTGCCAGCAGCTTAGAGGGGATCTACACTGAAGCTTTCTTT. Protein sequence: CASSLEGIYTEAFF.

The rearrangement joins TRBV7-9 to TRBJ2-7; no reliable D call. Germline V lookup: CDR1 SEHNR, CDR2 FQNEAQ (reference sequence). The V end lost 5 bases, the J end lost 2 bases, and 16 bases lay between the germline ends. The CDR3 extends over 15 amino acids. The CDR3 coding sequence is TGTGCCAGCAGCCAAAAGGGCGCCGGGCCCTACGAGCAGTACTTC. Translated, it gives CASSQKGAGPYEQYF. Variable domain in full (rest from reference TRBV7-9 and TRBJ2-7): DTGVSQNPRHKITKRGQNVTFRCDPISEHNRLYWYRQTLGQGPEFLTYFQNEAQLEKSRLLSDRFSAERPKGSFSTLEIQRTEQGDSAMYLCASSQKGAGPYEQYFGPGTRLTVT.

V usage is TRBV6-5 and J usage is TRBJ2-1, with TRBD2 identical over 11 bases. The CDR3 contains 16 residues. The V segment lost 4 bases and the J segment 4 bases; nucleotides outside the gene matches: 6. Germline values: CDR1 MNHEY, CDR2 SVGAGI. Written as DNA, the CDR3 is TGTGCCAGCAGTTGGCTAGCGGGGGGCCCTTACAATGAGCAGTTCTTC. Translating gives CASSWLAGGPYNEQFF.

CDR3 region: CASRGERNEQFF. In DNA, the CDR3 is TGTGCCAGCAGAGGGGAGAGGAATGAGCAGTTCTTC. The chain recombines TRBV2 with TRBJ2-1; D tentatively reads TRBD1 or TRBD2 (5 bases each). Trimming cost V 6 bases and J 7 bases, with 10 bases left between them. Germline values: CDR1 SNHLY, CDR2 FYNNEI. The CDR3 spans 12 residues.